The next 3 T cell receptor beta chains were all read from a single sample in a study of regulatory T cells in long-lasting Graves disease. iRepertoire HTBI primers and Arm-PCR of CDR3 regions built TCR beta libraries. MiXCR, run by TCRdb on the multiplex PCR reads, gives a single entry per CDR3 protein. The data show fewer than 500,000 distinct CDR3 sequences, with 15% to 20% seen just once and 10% to 15% held by the top ten. The time point is: newly diagnosed GD, antithyroid drugs for less than 3 months. PBMC RNA served as the TCR library source. These data were also reused for a study on T cells in Graves' hyperthyroidism and ophthalmopathy.

Sequenced material: peripheral blood mononuclear cells (PBMCs), taken at new diagnosis, from a patient treated with antithyroid drugs. These receptors all come from a man in his forties or fifties with Graves disease.

The J gene is TRBJ1-6, the V gene TRBV20-1; a possible D gene is TRBD1 (5 bases). Trimming shortened V by 6 bases and J by 9 bases, and 15 bases separated the two germline ends. The length of the CDR3 is 13 residues. Germline V gene data show CDR1 as DFQATT and CDR2 as SNEGSKA (reference sequence). CDR3 sequence: CSASTEVGSPLHF. CDR3 DNA: TGCAGTGCCTCGACAGAAGTTGGTTCACCCCTCCACTTT.

This clonotype was picked up many times. The chain recombines TRBV28 with TRBJ1-1; 7 bases fit TRBD1. CDR1 is MDHEN and CDR2 is SYDVKM in the germline V gene. The V gene end was trimmed by 3 bases and the J gene end by 5 bases; junction bases not matched to a gene: 9. The CDR3 runs to 15 residues. The CDR3 DNA is TGTGCCAGCAGTTTGTTGGGAGGGGGCCGTACTGAAGCTTTCTTT. Encoded protein: CASSLLGGGRTEAFF.

The V gene is TRBV27, the J gene TRBJ2-5; 9 nucleotides match TRBD1. V trimming: 4 bases; J trimming: 3 bases; junction bases outside the gene matches: 6. Germline assignment: CDR1 MNHEY and CDR2 SMNVEV (reference sequence). This CDR3 has 15 residues. The CDR3 sequence is CASSYGTGWEETQYF. The DNA for the CDR3 is TGTGCCAGCAGTTACGGGACAGGGTGGGAAGAGACCCAGTACTTC.